The clone carrying this T cell receptor (beta chain) appeared a few times. The antigen is undetermined. The data originate from a study of cytomegalovirus exposure and HLA in healthy donors. Overall study context: The 95 million to 120 million unique TCR beta sequences, from about 179 million T cells, were found by an earlier analysis. Study-wide findings and caveats: Presence/absence analyses supposed approximately even sequencing depth among donors. Later analysis demonstrated an association between a missense DCLRE1C variant and TCR beta V- and J-gene trimming. 87-base-pair reads could not separate some V segments, including TRBV6-2 and TRBV6-3.

This CDR3 has 15 residues. Germline V gives CDR1 MDHEN, CDR2 SYDVKM. Trimming took off 2 bases at V and 0 bases at J, with 8 bases between the two ends. The study ran its PCR with 60 Vbeta and 13 Jbeta primers. The assay was immunoSEQ multiplex PCR, and TCRdb's table has in-frame clones only and misses some. The sample has under 200,000 clones, 55% to 70% seen once; the top ten hold approximately 2.8%. The chain joins TRBV28 to TRBJ1-3; unclear D gene. Input material: PBMCs. The sequence came from a middle-aged woman in good health and CMV-seropositive. Here the CDR3 DNA reads TGTGCCAGCAGTTTACCACGGGTCTCTGGAAACACCATATATTTT. Its translation is CASSLPRVSGNTIYF.